The rows below give T cell receptor beta chains drawn from one sample of a study of patients and donors after allogeneic stem cell transplantation. TCRdb re-derived calls from the RT-PCR reads in MiXCR, one entry per CDR3 protein. Counted here are some 880,000 distinct CDR3 sequences, 18% occurring once; the ten biggest clones make up 5.5% to 6.5%. The sequenced sample was blood, either unsorted or a sorted T cell fraction (not recorded which). These receptor sequences come from a human donor who was either an allogeneic HSCT recipient or a stem cell or donor lymphocyte infusion donor (not recorded which). It is not recorded whose cells these are; they may come from a transplant donor. Each CDR3 is given with its conserved first and last residue. The order of the fields is V gene, clone size, J gene, D gene, CDR3 DNA, CDR3 protein. A D gene is named only where the DNA matches it firmly. A clone size is listed for some rows: how often the clone was seen (once, few, many), or a class if it is expanded.

v_call: TRBV6-1
clone_size: .
j_call: TRBJ2-7
d_call: TRBD2
cdr3_nt: TGTGCCAGCAGGCCTCGGGGTAGCGGGGGCTACGAGCAGTACTTC
cdr3_aa: CASRPRGSGGYEQYF

v_call: TRBV5-1
clone_size: few
j_call: TRBJ2-5
d_call: TRBD2
cdr3_nt: TGCGCCAGCAGCTGGGTTGGGACTAGCTCAGTCCAAGAGACCCAGTACTTC
cdr3_aa: CASSWVGTSSVQETQYF

v_call: TRBV15
clone_size: few
j_call: TRBJ1-2
d_call: TRBD1
cdr3_nt: TGTGCCACCAGCAGAGATACCCGGGACAGGGAACAAGGCTACACCTTC
cdr3_aa: CATSRDTRDREQGYTF

v_call: TRBV5-1
clone_size: .
j_call: TRBJ2-7
d_call: TRBD1
cdr3_nt: TGCGCCAGCAGCTTCTCCCAGGGGGCAGGTGAGGAGCAGTACTTC
cdr3_aa: CASSFSQGAGEEQYF

v_call: TRBV5-1
clone_size: few
j_call: TRBJ2-7
d_call: .
cdr3_nt: TGCGCCAGCAGCTCTGGACGCGATGACGAGCAGTACTTC
cdr3_aa: CASSSGRDDEQYF

v_call: TRBV20-1
clone_size: .
j_call: TRBJ1-5
d_call: .
cdr3_nt: TGCAGTGCTAGAGATCTCGGACTTGGCGGCAATCAGCCCCAGCATTTT
cdr3_aa: CSARDLGLGGNQPQHF

v_call: TRBV12-3/TRBV12-4
clone_size: .
j_call: TRBJ2-4
d_call: .
cdr3_nt: TGTGCCAGCAGTTTATTGGCAGTGCCCCTGGATCCGGCCAAAAACATTCAGTACTTC
cdr3_aa: CASSLLAVPLDPAKNIQYF

v_call: TRBV2
clone_size: .
j_call: TRBJ1-1
d_call: .
cdr3_nt: TGTGCCAGCAGTGTTGTCGGTACTGAAGCTTTCTTT
cdr3_aa: CASSVVGTEAFF

v_call: TRBV20-1
clone_size: few
j_call: TRBJ1-1
d_call: .
cdr3_nt: TGCAGTGCTAGAACACGGGGAATGAACACTGAAGCTTTCTTT
cdr3_aa: CSARTRGMNTEAFF

v_call: TRBV12-3/TRBV12-4
clone_size: .
j_call: TRBJ1-3
d_call: .
cdr3_nt: TGTGCCAGCAGTTGGGCGGACACCATATATTTT
cdr3_aa: CASSWADTIYF

v_call: TRBV5-5
clone_size: .
j_call: TRBJ2-7
d_call: .
cdr3_nt: TGTGCCAGCAGCCGAGGACAGCAAAGCTCCTACGAGCAGTACTTC
cdr3_aa: CASSRGQQSSYEQYF

v_call: TRBV10-3
clone_size: few
j_call: TRBJ2-7
d_call: .
cdr3_nt: TGTGCCGCTGCTTCATGGGTCCGGAGCTCCTACGAGCAGTACTTC
cdr3_aa: CAAASWVRSSYEQYF

v_call: TRBV7-2
clone_size: .
j_call: TRBJ2-7
d_call: .
cdr3_nt: TGTGCCAGCAGCGAAGTTGGCGGTTCCTACGAGCAGTACTTC
cdr3_aa: CASSEVGGSYEQYF

v_call: TRBV7-8
clone_size: .
j_call: TRBJ2-2
d_call: .
cdr3_nt: TGTGCCAGCAGCCCACGGGACCGACTATTGAACACCGGGGAGCTGTTTTTT
cdr3_aa: CASSPRDRLLNTGELFF

v_call: TRBV19
clone_size: .
j_call: TRBJ1-5
d_call: TRBD1
cdr3_nt: TGTGCCAGTACCTCAGACGACAGGGGTCAGCCCCAGCATTTT
cdr3_aa: CASTSDDRGQPQHF

v_call: TRBV28
clone_size: few
j_call: TRBJ2-2
d_call: .
cdr3_nt: TGTGCCAGCAGTTTTATGGGCGGGGAGCTGTTTTTT
cdr3_aa: CASSFMGGELFF

v_call: TRBV24-1
clone_size: few
j_call: TRBJ2-3
d_call: .
cdr3_nt: TGTGCCACCAGTCCAGGGGGCACAGATACGCAGTATTTT
cdr3_aa: CATSPGGTDTQYF

v_call: TRBV7-6
clone_size: .
j_call: TRBJ1-3
d_call: TRBD1
cdr3_nt: TGTGCCAGCAGCGCGACAGGGAACATATATTTT
cdr3_aa: CASSATGNIYF

v_call: TRBV13
clone_size: .
j_call: TRBJ2-3
d_call: TRBD2
cdr3_nt: TGTGCCAGCAGCGTACGACTAGCGTCAGATACGCAGTATTTT
cdr3_aa: CASSVRLASDTQYF

v_call: TRBV20-1
clone_size: few
j_call: TRBJ2-7
d_call: .
cdr3_nt: TGCAGTGCTAGGTGGTATGAGGGCTACGAGCAGTACTTC
cdr3_aa: CSARWYEGYEQYF

v_call: TRBV27
clone_size: few
j_call: TRBJ2-3
d_call: .
cdr3_nt: TGTGCCAGCAGTTTTTTAGCGGACACAGATACGCAGTATTTT
cdr3_aa: CASSFLADTDTQYF

v_call: TRBV10-3
clone_size: few
j_call: TRBJ2-7
d_call: .
cdr3_nt: TGTGCCATCAGTGAGGCTAGTGTCTCAAGCGAGCAGTACTTC
cdr3_aa: CAISEASVSSEQYF

v_call: TRBV20-1
clone_size: .
j_call: TRBJ1-1
d_call: .
cdr3_nt: TGCAGTGCCCTCGCCATCGGGCGAGCTTTCTTT
cdr3_aa: CSALAIGRAFF

v_call: TRBV12-3/TRBV12-4
clone_size: few
j_call: TRBJ1-2
d_call: TRBD1
cdr3_nt: TGTGCCAGCACCCCGAGGGGACAGGGAGGGGATGGCTACACCTTC
cdr3_aa: CASTPRGQGGDGYTF

v_call: TRBV19
clone_size: .
j_call: TRBJ2-3
d_call: .
cdr3_nt: TGTGCCAGTAGGGAGTTCGTAGGTCTTCCCACAGATACGCAGTATTTT
cdr3_aa: CASREFVGLPTDTQYF

v_call: TRBV2
clone_size: .
j_call: TRBJ1-4
d_call: TRBD1
cdr3_nt: TGTGCCAGCAGTCGACAGGGATGGGAAAAACTGTTTTTT
cdr3_aa: CASSRQGWEKLFF

v_call: TRBV24-1
clone_size: few
j_call: TRBJ1-2
d_call: .
cdr3_nt: TGTGCCACCAGTGCCAATAACTATGGCTACACCTTC
cdr3_aa: CATSANNYGYTF

v_call: TRBV12-3/TRBV12-4
clone_size: many
j_call: TRBJ1-2
d_call: .
cdr3_nt: TGTGCCAGCAGCCGCGGGGGGGCGGACTATGGCTACACCTTC
cdr3_aa: CASSRGGADYGYTF

v_call: TRBV27
clone_size: .
j_call: TRBJ2-3
d_call: TRBD1
cdr3_nt: TGTGCCAGCAGTTCCTCTGGGGAATGGACAGGGGGTAAAGATACGCAGTATTTT
cdr3_aa: CASSSSGEWTGGKDTQYF

v_call: TRBV5-1
clone_size: many
j_call: TRBJ2-5
d_call: TRBD2
cdr3_nt: TGCGCCAGCAGCTTGGGTCTAGCGGGACCACAAGAGACCCAGTACTTC
cdr3_aa: CASSLGLAGPQETQYF

v_call: TRBV3-1
clone_size: .
j_call: TRBJ2-3
d_call: .
cdr3_nt: TGTGCCAGCAGCCGAGGGGGCGGGGGGTACACAGATACGCAGTATTTT
cdr3_aa: CASSRGGGGYTDTQYF